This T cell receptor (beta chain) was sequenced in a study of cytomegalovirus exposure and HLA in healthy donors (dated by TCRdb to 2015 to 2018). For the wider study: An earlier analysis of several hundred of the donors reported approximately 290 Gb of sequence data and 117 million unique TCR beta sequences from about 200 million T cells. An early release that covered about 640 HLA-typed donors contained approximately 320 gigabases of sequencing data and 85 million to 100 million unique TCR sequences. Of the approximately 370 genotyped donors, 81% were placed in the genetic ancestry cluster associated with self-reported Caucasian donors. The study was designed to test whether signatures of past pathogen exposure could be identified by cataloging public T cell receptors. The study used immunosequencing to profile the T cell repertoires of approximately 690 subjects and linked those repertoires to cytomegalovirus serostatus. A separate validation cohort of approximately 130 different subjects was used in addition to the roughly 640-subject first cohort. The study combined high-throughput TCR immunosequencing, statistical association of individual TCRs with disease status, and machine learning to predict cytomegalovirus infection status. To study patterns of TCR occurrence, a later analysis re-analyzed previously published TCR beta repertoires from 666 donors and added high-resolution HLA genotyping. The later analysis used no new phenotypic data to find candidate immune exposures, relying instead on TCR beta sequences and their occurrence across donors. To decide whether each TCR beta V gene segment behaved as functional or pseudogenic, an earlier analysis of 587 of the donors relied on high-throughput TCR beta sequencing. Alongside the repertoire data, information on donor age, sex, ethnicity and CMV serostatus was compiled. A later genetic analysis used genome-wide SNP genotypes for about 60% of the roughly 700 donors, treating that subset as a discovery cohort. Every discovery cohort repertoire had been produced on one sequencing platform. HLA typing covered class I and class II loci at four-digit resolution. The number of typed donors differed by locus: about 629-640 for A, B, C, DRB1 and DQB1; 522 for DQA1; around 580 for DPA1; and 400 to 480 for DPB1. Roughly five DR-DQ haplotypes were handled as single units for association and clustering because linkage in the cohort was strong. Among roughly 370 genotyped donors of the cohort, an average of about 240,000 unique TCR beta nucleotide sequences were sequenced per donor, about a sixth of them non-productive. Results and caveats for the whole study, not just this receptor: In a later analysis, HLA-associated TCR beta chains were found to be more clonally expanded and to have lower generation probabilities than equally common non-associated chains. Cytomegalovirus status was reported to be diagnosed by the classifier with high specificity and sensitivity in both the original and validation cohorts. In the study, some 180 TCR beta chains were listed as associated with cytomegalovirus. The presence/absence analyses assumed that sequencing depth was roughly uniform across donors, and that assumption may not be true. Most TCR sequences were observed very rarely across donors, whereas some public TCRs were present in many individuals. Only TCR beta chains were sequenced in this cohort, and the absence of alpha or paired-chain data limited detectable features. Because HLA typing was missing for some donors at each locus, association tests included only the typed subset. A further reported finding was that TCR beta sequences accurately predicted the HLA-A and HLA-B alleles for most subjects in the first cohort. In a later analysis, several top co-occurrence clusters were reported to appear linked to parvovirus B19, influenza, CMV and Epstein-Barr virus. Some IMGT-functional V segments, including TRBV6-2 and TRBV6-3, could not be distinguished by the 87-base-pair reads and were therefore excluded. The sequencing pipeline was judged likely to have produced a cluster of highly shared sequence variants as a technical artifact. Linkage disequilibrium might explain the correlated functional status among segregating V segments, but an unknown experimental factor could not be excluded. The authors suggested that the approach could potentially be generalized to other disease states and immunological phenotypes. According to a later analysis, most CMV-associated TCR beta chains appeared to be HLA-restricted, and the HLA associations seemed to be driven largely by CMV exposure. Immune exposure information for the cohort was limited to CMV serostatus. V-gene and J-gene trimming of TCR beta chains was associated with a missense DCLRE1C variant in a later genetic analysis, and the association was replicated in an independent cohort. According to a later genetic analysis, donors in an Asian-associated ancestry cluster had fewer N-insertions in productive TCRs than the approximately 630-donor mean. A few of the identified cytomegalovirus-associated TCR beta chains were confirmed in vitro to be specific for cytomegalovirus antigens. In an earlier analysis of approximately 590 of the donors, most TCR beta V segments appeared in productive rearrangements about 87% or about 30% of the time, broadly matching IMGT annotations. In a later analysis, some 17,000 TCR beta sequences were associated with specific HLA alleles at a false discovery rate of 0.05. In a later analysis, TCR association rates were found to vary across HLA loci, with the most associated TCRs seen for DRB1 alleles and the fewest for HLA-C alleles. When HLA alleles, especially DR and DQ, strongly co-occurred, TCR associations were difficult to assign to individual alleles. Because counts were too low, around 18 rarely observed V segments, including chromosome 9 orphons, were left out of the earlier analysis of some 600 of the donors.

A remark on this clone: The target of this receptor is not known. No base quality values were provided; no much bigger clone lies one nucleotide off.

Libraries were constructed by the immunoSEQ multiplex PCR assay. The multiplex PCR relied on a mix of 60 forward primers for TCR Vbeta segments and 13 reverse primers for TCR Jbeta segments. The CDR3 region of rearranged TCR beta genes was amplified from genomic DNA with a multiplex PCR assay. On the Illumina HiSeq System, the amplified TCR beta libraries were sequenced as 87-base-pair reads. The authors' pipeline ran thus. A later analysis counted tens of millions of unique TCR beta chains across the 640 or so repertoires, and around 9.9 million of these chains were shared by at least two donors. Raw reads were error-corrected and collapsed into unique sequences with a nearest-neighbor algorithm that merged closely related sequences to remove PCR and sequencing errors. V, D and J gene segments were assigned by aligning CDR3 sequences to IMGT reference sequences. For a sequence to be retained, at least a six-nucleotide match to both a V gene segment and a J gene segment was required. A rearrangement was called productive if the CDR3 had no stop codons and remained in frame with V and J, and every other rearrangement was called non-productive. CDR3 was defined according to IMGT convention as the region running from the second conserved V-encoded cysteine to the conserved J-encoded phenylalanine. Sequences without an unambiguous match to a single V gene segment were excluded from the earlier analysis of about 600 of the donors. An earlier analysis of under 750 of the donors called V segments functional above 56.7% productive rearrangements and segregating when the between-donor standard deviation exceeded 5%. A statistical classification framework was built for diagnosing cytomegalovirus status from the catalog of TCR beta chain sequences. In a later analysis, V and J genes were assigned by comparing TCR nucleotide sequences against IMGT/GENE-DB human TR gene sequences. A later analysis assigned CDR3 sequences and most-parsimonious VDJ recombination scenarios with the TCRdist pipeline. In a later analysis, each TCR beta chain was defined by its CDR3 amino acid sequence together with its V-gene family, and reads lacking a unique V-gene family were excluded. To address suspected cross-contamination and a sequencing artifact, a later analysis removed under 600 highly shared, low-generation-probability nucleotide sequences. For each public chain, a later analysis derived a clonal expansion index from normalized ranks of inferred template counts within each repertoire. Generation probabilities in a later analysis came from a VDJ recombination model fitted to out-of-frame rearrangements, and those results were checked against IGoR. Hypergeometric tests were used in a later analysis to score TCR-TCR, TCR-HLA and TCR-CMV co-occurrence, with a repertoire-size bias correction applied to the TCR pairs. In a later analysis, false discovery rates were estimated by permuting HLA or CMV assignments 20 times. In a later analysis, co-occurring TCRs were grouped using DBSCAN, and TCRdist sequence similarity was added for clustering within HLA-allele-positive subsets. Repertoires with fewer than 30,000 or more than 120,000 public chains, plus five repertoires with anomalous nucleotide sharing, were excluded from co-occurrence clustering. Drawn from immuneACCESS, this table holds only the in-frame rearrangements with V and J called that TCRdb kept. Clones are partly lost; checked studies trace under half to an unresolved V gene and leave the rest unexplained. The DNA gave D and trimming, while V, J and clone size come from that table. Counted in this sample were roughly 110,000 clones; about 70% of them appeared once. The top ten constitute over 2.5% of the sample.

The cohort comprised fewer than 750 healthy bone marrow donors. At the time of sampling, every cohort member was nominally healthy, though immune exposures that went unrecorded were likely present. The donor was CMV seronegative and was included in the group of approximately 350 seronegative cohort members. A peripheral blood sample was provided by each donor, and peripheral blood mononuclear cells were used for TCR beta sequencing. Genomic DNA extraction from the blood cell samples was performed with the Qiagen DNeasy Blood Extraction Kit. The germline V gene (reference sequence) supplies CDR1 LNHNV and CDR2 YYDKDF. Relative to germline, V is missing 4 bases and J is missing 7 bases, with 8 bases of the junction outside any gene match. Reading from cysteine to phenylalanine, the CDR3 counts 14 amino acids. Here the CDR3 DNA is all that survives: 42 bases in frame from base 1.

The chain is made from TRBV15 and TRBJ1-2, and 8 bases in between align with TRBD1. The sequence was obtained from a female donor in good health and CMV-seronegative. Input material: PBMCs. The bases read TGTGCCACCAGCAAAGGGAGACAGGGGAGTGGCTACACCTTC. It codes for CATSKGRQGSGYTF.